The clone carrying this TCR beta chain was counted between two and nine times. Its antigen is unidentified. This sample is part of a study of cytomegalovirus exposure and HLA in healthy donors. The study, taken as a whole, reports: In a later analysis, TCR association rates varied by HLA locus: DRB1 most, HLA-C fewest.

CDR1 is ENHRY and CDR2 is SYGVKD in the germline V gene. The CDR3 is 14 residues long. V lost 11 bases and J lost 0; bases outside the gene matches: 10. Primers: 60 Vbeta forward and 13 Jbeta reverse. Original analysis: The count from a later analysis was 65 million to 90 million unique TCR beta chains, 9 million to 12 million of them shared. Profiling relied on immunoSEQ multiplex PCR, and the TCRdb table lists in-frame clones only, not all of them. The DNA gave D and trimming, while V, J and clone size come from that table. This table holds under 200,000 clones, approximately 11% found once. This TCR was recovered from a man aged 45-60 years in good health and CMV-seropositive. The material sequenced was PBMCs. The J gene is TRBJ2-7, the V gene TRBV10-3; 7 bases are shared with TRBD1. The CDR3 sequence: CASQLGTDSYEQYF. Written as DNA, the CDR3 is TGTGCCTCGCAACTAGGGACAGACTCCTACGAGCAGTACTTC.